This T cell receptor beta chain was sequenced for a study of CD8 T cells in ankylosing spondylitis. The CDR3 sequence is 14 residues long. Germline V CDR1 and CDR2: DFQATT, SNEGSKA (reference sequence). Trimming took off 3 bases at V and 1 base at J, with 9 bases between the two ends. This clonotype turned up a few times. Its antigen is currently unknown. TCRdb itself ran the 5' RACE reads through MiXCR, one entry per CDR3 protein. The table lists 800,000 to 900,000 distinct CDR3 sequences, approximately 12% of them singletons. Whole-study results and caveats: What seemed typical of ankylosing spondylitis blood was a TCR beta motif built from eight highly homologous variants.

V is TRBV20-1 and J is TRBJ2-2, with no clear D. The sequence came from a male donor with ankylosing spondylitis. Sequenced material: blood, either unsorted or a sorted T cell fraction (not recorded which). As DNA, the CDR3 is TGCAGTGCTAGTTCTTCACGGAACACCGGGGAGCTGTTTTTT. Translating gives CSASSSRNTGELFF.